The 8 T cell receptor beta chains presented below share a single source sample, sequenced in a study of control samples from healthy donors and cancer patients. Sequenced by immunoSEQ multiplex PCR; TCRdb stores in-frame clones only, minus some. This sample has 20,000 to 25,000 clones; around 85% occur once, and the top ten carry 38%. Sequencing used PBMCs. The receptor source for this set is a man in his sixties with head and neck cancer.

This chain links TRBV5-8 with TRBJ2-3; 9 bases are a match to TRBD2. Germline V gene lookup returns CDR1 SGHTS and CDR2 YDEGEE. The CDR3 has 18 residues. The ends lost 4 bases at V and 0 bases at J; junction bases unmatched: 12. For the CDR3, the DNA is TGTGCCAGCAGCCACTTAGCGGGAGTAATGAGGAGCACAGATACGCAGTATTTT. It codes for CASSHLAGVMRSTDTQYF.

V gene TRBV7-8 combines with J gene TRBJ2-7; TRBD1 matches 8 bases. CDR1 is SGHVS, CDR2 FQNEAQ, per germline. The CDR3 has 16 residues. Trimming at V came to 5 bases and at J to 5 bases, leaving 14 bases not matched to a gene. CDR3 nucleotides: TGTGCCAGCAGCCCTGGGACAGGCGGATTTCCTAACGAGCAGTACGTC. It yields the protein CASSPGTGGFPNEQYV.

V usage is TRBV7-9 and J usage is TRBJ1-3, with no clear D. The V end lost 4 bases, the J end lost 3 bases, and 10 bases lay between the germline ends. This CDR3 is built from 14 residues. Germline loops: CDR1 SEHNR, CDR2 FQNEAQ (reference sequence). The CDR3 DNA reads as TGTGCCAGCAGCTGGACGGTGAATGGAAACACCATATATTTT. Protein product: CASSWTVNGNTIYF.

V usage is TRBV30 and J usage is TRBJ2-2; D not resolved. V lost 3 bases and J lost 0, with 8 bases in between. Germline CDR1 GTSNPN, CDR2 SVGIG (reference sequence). The CDR3 length is 14 residues. The CDR3 DNA reads as TGTGCCTGGAGGGCAGATACGAACACCGGGGAGCTGTTTTTT. Its protein is CAWRADTNTGELFF.

This chain links TRBV9 with TRBJ1-2, with D possibly TRBD1 on 6 matching bases. V was shortened by 3 bases and J by 7 bases, with 13 bases between the two germline ends. Germline V gene lookup returns CDR1 SGDLS and CDR2 YYNGEE. The CDR3 contains 13 residues. CDR3 amino acids: CASSDRASGGYTF. DNA of the CDR3: TGTGCCAGCAGCGACAGGGCTTCGGGTGGCTACACCTTC.

The CDR3 DNA reads as TGTGCCAGCAGTCGGGACAGGTCTAGCACAGATACGCAGTATTTT. Its protein product is CASSRDRSSTDTQYF. The chain has TRBV2 and TRBJ2-3; the match to TRBD1 covers 8 bases. J was trimmed by 0 bases and V by 5 bases; bases with no gene match: 4. The length of the CDR3 is 15 residues. Germline loops: CDR1 SNHLY, CDR2 FYNNEI.

This chain connects TRBV2 to TRBJ2-5; D might be TRBD2 (5 bases). V was clipped by 6 bases and J by 5 bases, with 7 bases between them. From germline, CDR1 is SNHLY and CDR2 FYNNEI. The CDR3 loop spans 11 amino acids. The CDR3 spells CASRLVETQYF. Written as DNA, the CDR3 is TGTGCCAGCAGACTAGTGGAGACCCAGTACTTC.

The V call is TRBV7-9, the J call TRBJ2-5; D is possibly TRBD1 or TRBD2 (6 bases each). The CDR3 sequence is 15 residues long. Between the trimmed V and J ends, which lost 4 bases and 5 bases, there was a span of 17 bases. The germline gives CDR1 SEHNR, CDR2 FQNEAQ (reference sequence). For the CDR3, the DNA is TGTGCCAGCAGCTACCTAGGGGGACTGGTGGAGACCCAGTACTTC. Translation gives CASSYLGGLVETQYF.